The subject of this entry is one TCR beta chain. Its cognate antigen is unknown. The data were obtained in a study of shared clonotypes between healthy human individuals. Study-wide background: Each donor's CD8 memory used one plate, CD8 naive two, each CD4 subset three.

Clones were sequenced by immunoSEQ multiplex PCR, and TCRdb holds only the in-frame ones, with some missing. The sample lists 640,000 or so clones, roughly 78% occurring once. There are 13 residues in the CDR3. Germline V lookup: CDR1 MDHEN, CDR2 SYDVKM. V was pared by 5 bases and J by 10 bases, with 10 bases of the junction left unmatched. General study points: It was anticipated that sequencing depth would influence how many clonotypes donors shared.

The clonotype comes from a woman in her twenties or thirties in good health. J is TRBJ1-1 and V is TRBV28; 7 positions match TRBD1. Sample: memory CD4+ T cells sorted from blood. Subset defined: CD45RA-negative fraction. The CDR3 nucleotides read TGTGCCAGCAGTAATATAGACAGGGTTGGAGCTTTCTTT. This sequence encodes CASSNIDRVGAFF.